This T cell receptor beta chain stems from a study of blood T cell repertoires in COVID-19. Germline loops: CDR1 SGHAT, CDR2 FQNNGV. V was pared by 8 bases and J by 5 bases, with 15 bases between. The CDR3 runs to 13 residues. In terms of age and location, participants ranged from about 18 to 95 years and lived in about two dozen US areas. TCRdb keeps only in-frame clones here, not all; method: immunoSEQ multiplex PCR. This table holds approximately 210,000 clones, approximately 84% found once. The V gene is TRBV11-2, the J gene TRBJ2-5, with D possibly TRBD2 on 7 matching bases. The origin of this receptor is a man aged 40-50 years who had recovered from COVID-19. The source material was PBMCs or T cells enriched from blood (not recorded which). The CDR3 DNA sequence: TGTGCCAGCGGGGGGGCCGCGAGGGAGACCCAGTACTTC. It specifies CASGGAARETQYF.